The 25 T cell receptor beta chains given below trace back to one sample, sequenced in a study of beta chain features in type 1 diabetes. The sequenced template was cDNA made from the entire isolated RNA. TCRdb's table, derived via immunoSEQ multiplex PCR, lists solely in-frame clones and lacks some. The sample holds some 240,000 clones, more than 15% seen once. Whole-study results and caveats: Among patients with Type 1 diabetes, TCRB CDR3s were moderately but significantly shorter in every one of the four CD4+ subsets.

For these receptors, no antigen is known. The sequencing sample was made of naive CD4+ T cells from blood. The source of these receptors is a man aged 25 to 45 with type 1 diabetes.

This clone was found a few times. V is TRBV29-1 and J is TRBJ2-7, with TRBD1 matching over 11 bases. The V segment lost 6 bases and the J segment 12 bases; nucleotides outside the gene matches: 10. Germline-derived CDR1 and CDR2 are SQVTM and ANQGSEA. The CDR3 has 12 amino acids. The CDR3 coding sequence is TGCAGCGTCGGGGGACAGGGGGAGATCTGGTACTTC. This codes for CSVGGQGEIWYF.

The chain employs TRBV10-3 and TRBJ2-7; D is perhaps TRBD1 (6 bases). V lost 7 bases to trimming and J lost 1 base, with 11 bases between them. Germline loops: CDR1 ENHRY, CDR2 SYGVKD. The CDR3 consists of 13 residues. The CDR3 nucleotides are TGTGCCATCAAGGTACAGGGTTCCTACGAGCAGTACTTC. Translated, it gives CAIKVQGSYEQYF.

This clone was seen more than once but under ten times. The chain has TRBV29-1 and TRBJ2-3; D gene ambiguous. V lost 4 bases to trimming and J lost 0 bases, with 5 bases between them. Germline CDR1 reads SQVTM; CDR2 reads ANQGSEA. This CDR3 spans 12 amino acids. As DNA, the CDR3 is TGCAGCGTTGCAGCCAGCACAGATACGCAGTATTTT. Residues: CSVAASTDTQYF.

V gene TRBV5-6 combines with J gene TRBJ2-7, with 8 bases fitting TRBD1. CDR1 is SGHDT, CDR2 YYEEEE, per germline. V lost 3 bases and J lost 6; bases outside the gene matches: 11. The CDR3 runs 15 residues. The CDR3 DNA is TGTGCCAGCAGCTGGAGACAGGGGCCCATCGGCGAGCAGTACTTC. It is translated as CASSWRQGPIGEQYF.

Here the CDR3 reads CASSPPGQGSAKNIQYF. In DNA, the CDR3 is TGTGCCAGCAGCCCGCCGGGACAGGGGTCCGCCAAAAACATTCAGTACTTC. The chain carries TRBV7-2 and TRBJ2-4; TRBD1 matches 10 bases. The CDR3 length is 17 residues. In germline, CDR1 is SGHTA, CDR2 FQGNSA. V shed 5 bases, J shed 1 base, and the junction held 8 bases outside the gene matches. The whole variable domain, filled in from reference TRBV7-2 and TRBJ2-4, reads GAGVSQSPSNKVTEKGKDVELRCDPISGHTALYWYRQSLGQGLEFLIYFQGNSAPDKSGLPSDRFSAERTGGSVSTLTIQRTQQEDSAVYLCASSPPGQGSAKNIQYFGAGTRLSVL.

The V and J genes are TRBV6-6 and TRBJ2-5, with D possibly being TRBD2 (5 bases). The CDR3 is 14 residues long. V lost 2 bases and J lost 4, with 11 bases in between. Germline assignment: CDR1 MNHNY and CDR2 SVGAGI (reference sequence). The CDR3 is CASSYGERAETQYF. In nucleotides, the CDR3 is TGTGCCAGCAGTTACGGGGAGAGGGCAGAGACCCAGTACTTC.

The sample holds a few counts of this clone. The chain has TRBV7-3 and TRBJ2-3; D is unclear. In germline, CDR1 is SGHTA, CDR2 FQGTGA. V lost 5 bases to trimming and J lost 0 bases, with 9 bases between them. The CDR3 runs 14 residues. CDR3 protein: CASSGARSTDTQYF. CDR3 bases: TGTGCCAGCAGCGGCGCCCGGAGCACAGATACGCAGTATTTT. Using reference TRBV7-3 and TRBJ2-3 for the parts outside the CDR3, the full variable domain is GAGVSQTPSNKVTEKGKYVELRCDPISGHTALYWYRQSLGQGPEFLIYFQGTGAADDSGLPNDRFFAVRPEGSVSTLKIQRTERGDSAVYLCASSGARSTDTQYFGPGTRLTVL.

This clone was seen more than once but under ten times. The chain recombines TRBV4-2 with TRBJ1-5; D gene ambiguous. The germline CDR1 and CDR2 sequences are LGHNA and YNFKEQ. The CDR3 loop spans 13 amino acids. V was pared by 1 base and J by 8 bases, with 9 bases between. CDR3 sequence reads: CASSQGGLEPQHF. In nucleotides, the CDR3 is TGTGCCAGCAGCCAAGGTGGCCTGGAGCCCCAGCATTTT.

This clone was counted between two and nine times. The V gene is TRBV7-2, the J gene TRBJ2-7; 9 bases are shared with TRBD2. V dropped 3 bases and J dropped 4; count of bases not matched to a gene: 4. The CDR3 contains 14 residues. Looked up from germline, CDR1 is SGHTA and CDR2 is FQGNSA. The CDR3: CASSFVAGEYEQYF. The CDR3 DNA is TGTGCCAGCAGCTTTGTAGCGGGAGAGTACGAGCAGTACTTC.

This chain uses TRBV7-9 with TRBJ2-3; possibly TRBD2 for D (5 bases). This CDR3 has 15 residues. CDR1 is SEHNR and CDR2 is FQNEAQ in the germline V gene (reference sequence). Trimming took off 2 bases at V and 5 bases at J, with 14 bases between the two ends. In DNA, the CDR3 is TGTGCCAGCAGCTTATATGCCAGAACTAGAGATACGCAGTATTTT. It yields the protein CASSLYARTRDTQYF.

The sample holds a few counts of this clone. The chain recombines TRBV9 with TRBJ1-2; tentative D call: TRBD1 (5 bases). V shed 2 bases and J shed 7 bases, with 15 bases lying between them. The CDR3 is 14 residues long. Germline assignment: CDR1 SGDLS and CDR2 YYNGEE. CDR3 sequence (DNA): TGTGCCAGCAGCGTCGCCGGGACGCAGGTTGGCTACACCTTC. Translating gives CASSVAGTQVGYTF.

The chain is built from TRBV5-1 and TRBJ2-6, with D perhaps TRBD2 (5 bases). With 0 bases removed from V and 2 bases from J, the gap between germline ends came to 12 bases. The germline V gene encodes CDR1 SGHRS and CDR2 YFSETQ. The length of the CDR3 is 17 residues. This chain's CDR3 is CASSLASRGTGANVLTF. CDR3 bases: TGCGCCAGCAGCTTGGCAAGCCGAGGGACTGGGGCCAACGTCCTGACTTTC.

This chain connects TRBV9 to TRBJ2-1, with D tentatively TRBD2 (5 bases). Trimming pared 1 base from V and 5 bases from J, leaving 10 bases between. Germline CDR1 and CDR2: SGDLS and YYNGEE. The CDR3 covers 14 residues. The CDR3 sequence is CASSVIGLNNEQFF. The CDR3 DNA reads as TGTGCCAGCAGCGTAATAGGACTTAACAATGAGCAGTTCTTC. Full variable domain (rest looked up from reference TRBV9 and TRBJ2-1): DSGVTQTPKHLITATGQRVTLRCSPRSGDLSVYWYQQSLDQGLQFLIQYYNGEERAKGNILERFSAQQFPDLHSELNLSSLELGDSALYFCASSVIGLNNEQFFGPGTRLTVL.

This clone came up a few times. The rearrangement uses TRBV28 and TRBJ2-1; 10 nucleotides line up with TRBD1. With 6 bases clipped from V and 4 bases from J, the junction kept 3 bases outside the gene matches. The CDR3 runs to 14 residues. Germline V gene sequence: CDR1 MDHEN, CDR2 SYDVKM. CDR3 loop: CASRPGQGYNEQFF. CDR3 in DNA: TGTGCCAGCAGACCGGGACAGGGGTACAATGAGCAGTTCTTC.

This clone was counted between two and nine times. The chain uses TRBV28 and TRBJ1-2; the D is unclear. This CDR3 has 15 residues. The V gene's germline CDR1 is MDHEN and CDR2 SYDVKM. V lost 2 bases, J lost 1 base, and 11 bases lay in between. The DNA for the CDR3 is TGTGCCAGCAGTTTAGTAGGCTTTAATAACTATGGCTACACCTTC. Translating it yields CASSLVGFNNYGYTF.

This clone was observed a handful of times. This rearrangement joins TRBV30 to TRBJ2-5; TRBD1 agrees at 7 bases. V shed 0 bases, J shed 0 bases, and the junction held 10 bases outside the gene matches. The CDR3 contains 17 residues. CDR1 and CDR2 (germline): GTSNPN, SVGIG (reference sequence). The CDR3 region has the DNA TGTGCCTGGAGTGTCCCCTCCGGGACAGCCTACCAAGAGACCCAGTACTTC. It specifies CAWSVPSGTAYQETQYF.

This clone turned up a few times. This chain connects TRBV5-1 to TRBJ1-1, with 7 positions matching TRBD1. V lost 1 base and J lost 8; bases outside the gene matches: 11. This CDR3 has 15 amino acids. CDR1 is SGHRS and CDR2 is YFSETQ in the germline V gene. The CDR3 sequence is CASSLTQTGKNEAFF. CDR3 sequence (DNA): TGCGCCAGCAGCTTGACCCAGACAGGGAAAAACGAAGCTTTCTTT.

To note about this clone: The same CDR3 also results from other DNA sequences found in this sample. The J gene is TRBJ2-7, the V gene TRBV30, with D perhaps matching TRBD2 (6 bases). Trimming shortened V by 4 bases and J by 4 bases, and 8 bases separated the two germline ends. From germline, CDR1 is GTSNPN and CDR2 SVGIG (reference sequence). This CDR3 spans 11 amino acids. The CDR3 nucleotides read TGTGCCTGGACGGCGGGGTACGAGCAGTACTTC. This codes for CAWTAGYEQYF.

The V call is TRBV9, the J call TRBJ1-1; D is perhaps TRBD1 (6 bases). CDR1 is SGDLS and CDR2 is YYNGEE in the germline V gene. The V gene lost 5 bases and the J gene lost 1 base, with 18 bases spanning the gap. The CDR3 spans 16 residues. The CDR3 loop reads CASSPRQVTQNTEAFF. DNA of the CDR3: TGTGCCAGCAGTCCCCGACAGGTAACTCAGAACACTGAAGCTTTCTTT.

V is TRBV23-1 and J is TRBJ1-5, with D hard to call. TRBV23-1 qualifies as an ORF whose function is uncertain. V was shortened by 6 bases and J by 5 bases, with 8 bases between the two germline ends. This CDR3 contains 12 residues. CDR3 DNA: TGCGCCAGCAGGGGAGAGCATCAGCCCCAGCATTTT. It specifies CASRGEHQPQHF.

The CDR3 bases are TGCGCCAGCAGCCTCCCTGACAGGGGGGACTATGGCTACACCTTC. Protein product: CASSLPDRGDYGYTF. This sequence joins TRBV10-2 and TRBJ1-2, with 9 bases matching TRBD1. The V gene's germline CDR1 is WSHSY and CDR2 SAAADI. The CDR3 consists of 15 residues. With V trimmed by 6 bases and J by 3 bases, 8 bases remained unmatched.

This clone was picked up a small number of times. The V gene is TRBV29-1, the J gene TRBJ2-4; a weak D match, TRBD1 (5 bases). V was clipped by 6 bases and J by 0 bases, with 18 bases between them. Looked up from germline, CDR1 is SQVTM and CDR2 is ANQGSEA. This CDR3 has 16 amino acids. The CDR3 bases are TGCAGCGTGCGACACATCGACAGTCTAGCCAAAAACATTCAGTACTTC. Protein: CSVRHIDSLAKNIQYF.

The chain joins TRBV6-1 to TRBJ2-5; 7 nucleotides match TRBD1. The germline V gene encodes CDR1 MNHNS and CDR2 SASEGT. This CDR3 spans 14 amino acids. Germline trimming cut 3 bases from V and 1 base from J; bases unmatched to any gene: 2. CDR3 nucleotides: TGTGCCAGCAGTGAGACAGGGATCCAAGAGACCCAGTACTTC. This sequence encodes CASSETGIQETQYF.

The V and J genes are TRBV6-5 and TRBJ2-7, with 11 nucleotides matching TRBD1. The CDR3 sequence is 15 residues long. V gave up 2 bases and J gave up 6 bases; unmatched junction bases: 6. CDR1 and CDR2 from the germline V gene are MNHEY and SVGAGI. The CDR3 DNA sequence: TGTGCCAGCAGTTACATGGACAGGGGGCCCGGCGAGCAGTACTTC. Amino acid sequence: CASSYMDRGPGEQYF.

This clone was detected only a few times. The rearrangement uses TRBV5-1 and TRBJ2-3; D gene unclear. V shed 0 bases and J shed 4 bases, with 6 bases lying between them. CDR3 length: 13 residues. The germline V gene has CDR1 SGHRS and CDR2 YFSETQ. The CDR3 spells CASSLVPADTQYF. The CDR3, as DNA: TGCGCCAGCAGCTTGGTCCCCGCAGATACGCAGTATTTT.